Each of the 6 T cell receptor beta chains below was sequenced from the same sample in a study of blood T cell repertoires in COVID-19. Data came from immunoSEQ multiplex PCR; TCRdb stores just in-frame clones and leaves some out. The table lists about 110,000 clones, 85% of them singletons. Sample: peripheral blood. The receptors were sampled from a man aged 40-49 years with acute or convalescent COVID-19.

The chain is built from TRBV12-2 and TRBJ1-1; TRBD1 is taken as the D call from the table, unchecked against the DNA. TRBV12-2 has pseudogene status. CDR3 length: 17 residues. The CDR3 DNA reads TGTGCAAGTCGCTTAGTTCGGACAGGGGGCCGGAACACTGAAGCTTTCTTT. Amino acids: CASRLVRTGGRNTEAFF.

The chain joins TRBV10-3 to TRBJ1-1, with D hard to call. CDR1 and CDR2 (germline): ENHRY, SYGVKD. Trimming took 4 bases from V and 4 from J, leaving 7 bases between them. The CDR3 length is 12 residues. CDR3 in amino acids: CAISAQATEAFF. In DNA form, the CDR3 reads TGTGCCATCAGTGCTCAAGCCACTGAAGCTTTCTTT.

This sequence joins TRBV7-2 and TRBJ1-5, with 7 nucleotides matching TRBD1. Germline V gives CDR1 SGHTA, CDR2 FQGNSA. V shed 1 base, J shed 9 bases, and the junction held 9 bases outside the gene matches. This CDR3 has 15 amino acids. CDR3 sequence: CASSLGQGVLGPQHF. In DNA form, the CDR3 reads TGTGCCAGCAGCTTAGGACAGGGCGTTTTGGGGCCCCAGCATTTT.

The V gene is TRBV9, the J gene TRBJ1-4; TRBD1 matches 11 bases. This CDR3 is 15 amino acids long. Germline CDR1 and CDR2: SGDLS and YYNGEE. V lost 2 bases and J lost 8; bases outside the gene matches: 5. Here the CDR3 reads CASSVGTGGGEKLFF. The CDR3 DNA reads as TGTGCCAGCAGCGTCGGGACAGGGGGAGGAGAAAAACTGTTTTTT.

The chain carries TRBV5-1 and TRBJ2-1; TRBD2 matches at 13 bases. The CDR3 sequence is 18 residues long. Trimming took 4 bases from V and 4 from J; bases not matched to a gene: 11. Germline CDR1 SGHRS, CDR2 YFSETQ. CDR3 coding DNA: TGCGCCAGCAGCCGGGGACTAGCGGGGAGCGGGACTTACAATGAGCAGTTCTTC. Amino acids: CASSRGLAGSGTYNEQFF.

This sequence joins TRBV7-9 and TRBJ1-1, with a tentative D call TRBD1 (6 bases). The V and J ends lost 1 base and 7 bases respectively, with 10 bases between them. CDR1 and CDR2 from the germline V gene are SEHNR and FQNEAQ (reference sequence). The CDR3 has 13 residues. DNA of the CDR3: TGTGCCAGCAGCTTAGGGGGGCAGGGTGAAGCTTTCTTT. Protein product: CASSLGGQGEAFF.